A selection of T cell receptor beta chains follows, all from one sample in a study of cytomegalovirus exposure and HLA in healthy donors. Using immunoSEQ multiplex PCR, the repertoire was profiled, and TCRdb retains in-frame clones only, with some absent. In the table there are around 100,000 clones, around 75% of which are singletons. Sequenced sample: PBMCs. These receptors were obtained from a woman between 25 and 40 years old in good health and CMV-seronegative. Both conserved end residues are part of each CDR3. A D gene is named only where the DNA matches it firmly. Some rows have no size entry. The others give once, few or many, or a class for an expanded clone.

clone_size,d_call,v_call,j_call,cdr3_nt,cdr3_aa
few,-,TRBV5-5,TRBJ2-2,TGTGCCAGCAGCTGGGGGACAAGCGGGGTTAGGGAGCTGTTTTTT,CASSWGTSGVRELFF
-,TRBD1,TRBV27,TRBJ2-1,TGTGCCAGCAGTTTAAGGACAGGGGGACCGAATGAGCAGTTCTTC,CASSLRTGGPNEQFF
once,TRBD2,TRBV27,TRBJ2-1,TGTGCCAGCGGGGCTAGCGGGACACACCAGTTCTTC,CASGASGTHQFF
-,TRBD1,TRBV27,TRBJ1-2,TGTGCCAGCACAGGGGGCGAAGACTATGGCTACACCTTC,CASTGGEDYGYTF
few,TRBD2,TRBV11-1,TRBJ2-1,TGTGCCAGCAGCGCCCTCATAGCGGGGGTCGCCAATGAGCAGTTCTTC,CASSALIAGVANEQFF
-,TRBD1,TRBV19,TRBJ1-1,TGTGCCAGTACGGAGGCAGGGGGTAAGGACACTGAAGCTTTCTTT,CASTEAGGKDTEAFF
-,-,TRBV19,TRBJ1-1,TGTGCCAGTAGTCGAGCCCCCATAAATCAGAACACTGAAGCTTTCTTT,CASSRAPINQNTEAFF
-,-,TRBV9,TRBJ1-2,TGTGCCAGCAGCGTAGGACAGCTCGTGGACTATGGCTACACCTTC,CASSVGQLVDYGYTF
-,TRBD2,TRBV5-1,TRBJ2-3,TGCGCCAGCAGCCCAAGGGGGATAGCGGGAGCCCCAGATACGCAGTATTTT,CASSPRGIAGAPDTQYF
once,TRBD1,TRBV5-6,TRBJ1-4,TGTGCCAGCAGCTCAGAAGGGACAGGGGGCGAAAAACTGTTTTTT,CASSSEGTGGEKLFF
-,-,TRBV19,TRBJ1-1,TGTGCCAGTAGTATAGGAGGGGGTACTGAAGCTTTCTTT,CASSIGGGTEAFF
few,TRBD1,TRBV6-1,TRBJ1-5,TGTGCCAGCAGTGAAGCATCAGGGGGAAGTTATCAGCCCCAGCATTTT,CASSEASGGSYQPQHF
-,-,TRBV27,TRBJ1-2,TGTGCCAGCAGACCGACAGAGAACTATGGCTACACCTTC,CASRPTENYGYTF
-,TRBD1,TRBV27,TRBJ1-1,TGTGCCAGTGCTACAGGGGGCACTGAAGCTTTCTTT,CASATGGTEAFF
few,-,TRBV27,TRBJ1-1,TGTGCCAGCAGTTCGGGGAGTGGCACTGAAGCTTTCTTT,CASSSGSGTEAFF
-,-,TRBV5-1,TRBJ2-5,TGCGCCAGCAGCCCCCTCCCCGGTAGACCAGGGGAAGAGACCCAGTACTTC,CASSPLPGRPGEETQYF
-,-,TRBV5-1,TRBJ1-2,TGCGCCAGCAGCCCGGAGCTGGGTGGCTACACCTTC,CASSPELGGYTF
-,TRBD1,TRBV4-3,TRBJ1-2,TGCGCCAGCAGCCTGTCATCAGGGGGCCGCGGGTATGGCTACACCTTC,CASSLSSGGRGYGYTF
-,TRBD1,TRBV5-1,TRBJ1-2,TGCGCCACCGGAACCGGGACAGGGGATGGCTACACCTTC,CATGTGTGDGYTF
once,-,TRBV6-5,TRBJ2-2,TGTGCCAGCACTGCGAACACCGGGGAGCTGTTTTTT,CASTANTGELFF
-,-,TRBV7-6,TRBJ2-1,TGTGCCAGCAGCTTACTCCCCTTAACCGGTAATGAGCAGTTCTTC,CASSLLPLTGNEQFF
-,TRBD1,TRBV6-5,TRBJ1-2,TGTGCCAGCAGTTACAGTGCGACAGGGAACTATGGCTACACCTTC,CASSYSATGNYGYTF
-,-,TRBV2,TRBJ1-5,TGTGCCAGCAGTCAAACGGACAGCTACAGCAATCAGCCCCAGCATTTT,CASSQTDSYSNQPQHF
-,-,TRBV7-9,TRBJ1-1,TGTGCCAGCAGCTTAGGTGGGGAGACTGAAGCTTTCTTT,CASSLGGETEAFF
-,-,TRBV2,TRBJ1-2,TGTGCCAGCAGTGAGGCACAGGGAGCTAGGGTCTACACCTTC,CASSEAQGARVYTF
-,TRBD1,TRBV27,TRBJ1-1,TGTGCCAGCAGTCCCCCCCCTGCAGGGGGCAGGACTGAAGCTTTCTTT,CASSPPPAGGRTEAFF
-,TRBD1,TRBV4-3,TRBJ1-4,TGCGCCAGCAGCCGCAGCCCTCCCGGGGACAGGGGTGAAAAACTGTTTTTT,CASSRSPPGDRGEKLFF
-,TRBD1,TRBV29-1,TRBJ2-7,TGCAGCGTCGAGGAAGGGACAGATTACGAGCAGTACTTC,CSVEEGTDYEQYF
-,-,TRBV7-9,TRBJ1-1,TGTGCCAGCGGGAGAGGGAACACTGAAGCTTTCTTT,CASGRGNTEAFF
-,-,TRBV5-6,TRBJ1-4,TGTGCCAGCAGCTTGGTAGCGGGACCCCCACAAAAACTGTTTTTT,CASSLVAGPPQKLFF
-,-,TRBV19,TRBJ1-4,TGTGCCAGTAGTATGGGCGCGGGGGATGAAAAACTGTTTTTT,CASSMGAGDEKLFF
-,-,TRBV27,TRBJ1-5,TGTGCCAGCAGTTATACAGGCAATCAGCCCCAGCATTTT,CASSYTGNQPQHF
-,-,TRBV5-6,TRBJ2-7,TGTGCCAGCAGCTTCGGGGTACGCTACGAGCAGTACTTC,CASSFGVRYEQYF
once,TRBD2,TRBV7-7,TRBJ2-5,TGTGCTAGCAGACTAGCGGGCCAAGAGACCCAGTACTTC,CASRLAGQETQYF
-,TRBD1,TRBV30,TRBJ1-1,TGTGCCTGGAAATTAGGGGGCTACGGCACTGAAGCTTTCTTT,CAWKLGGYGTEAFF
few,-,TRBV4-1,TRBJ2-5,TGCGCCAGCAGCCAAGTCGACAGCTCCTGGGAGACCCAGTACTTC,CASSQVDSSWETQYF
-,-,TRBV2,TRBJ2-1,TGTGCCAGCAGTGACCCTACAGCTACCTACAATGAGCAGTTCTTC,CASSDPTATYNEQFF